This TCR beta chain is drawn from a study of cytomegalovirus exposure and HLA in healthy donors. Study at large: There were 100 million to 130 million unique TCR beta sequences, drawn from approximately 190 million T cells, in an earlier analysis.

It was with 60 Vbeta and 13 Jbeta primers that the PCR ran. The method was immunoSEQ multiplex PCR; TCRdb's version includes in-frame clones alone and lacks a portion of them. The table includes under 200,000 clones, approximately 82% detected once. A word on this clone: As yet, its antigen is unknown.

The donors gave bone marrow, and they were healthy. The CDR3 is 15 amino acids. Trimming removed 5 bases from V and 8 bases from J; junction bases left unmatched: 9. The germline gives CDR1 SGHTA, CDR2 FQGNSA. Study-wide results and caveats: Published work reported that the classifier diagnosed cytomegalovirus status with high specificity and sensitivity.

The chain recombines TRBV7-2 with TRBJ2-4; 10 nucleotides match TRBD1. The source of this sequence is a woman between 18 and 30 years old in good health and CMV-seronegative. Sequences were obtained from PBMCs. CDR3 DNA: TGTGCCAGCAGCCCTTCTCAGGGACAGGGGTACATTCAGTACTTC. As protein: CASSPSQGQGYIQYF. Filled out from reference TRBV7-2 and TRBJ2-4, the complete variable domain reads GAGVSQSPSNKVTEKGKDVELRCDPISGHTALYWYRQSLGQGLEFLIYFQGNSAPDKSGLPSDRFSAERTGGSVSTLTIQRTQQEDSAVYLCASSPSQGQGYIQYFGAGTRLSVL.